This T cell receptor (beta chain) was captured by sequencing in a study of technical replicates of blood from a few donors. Some clones are missing from TCRdb's copy, which holds only in-frame ones; the method was immunoSEQ multiplex PCR. The sample lists approximately 70,000 clones; 98% were seen once. The length of the CDR3 is 12 residues. The germline V gene has CDR1 MGHRA and CDR2 YSYEKL. Trimming stripped 0 bases from V and 6 bases from J, with 6 bases between. This TCR derives from a human donor in good health. Sequenced input: T cells isolated from PBMCs. The V call is TRBV4-1, the J call TRBJ2-7, with D hard to call. CDR3 region: CASSQDGLEQYF. The DNA for the CDR3 is TGCGCCAGCAGCCAAGATGGGCTCGAGCAGTACTTC.